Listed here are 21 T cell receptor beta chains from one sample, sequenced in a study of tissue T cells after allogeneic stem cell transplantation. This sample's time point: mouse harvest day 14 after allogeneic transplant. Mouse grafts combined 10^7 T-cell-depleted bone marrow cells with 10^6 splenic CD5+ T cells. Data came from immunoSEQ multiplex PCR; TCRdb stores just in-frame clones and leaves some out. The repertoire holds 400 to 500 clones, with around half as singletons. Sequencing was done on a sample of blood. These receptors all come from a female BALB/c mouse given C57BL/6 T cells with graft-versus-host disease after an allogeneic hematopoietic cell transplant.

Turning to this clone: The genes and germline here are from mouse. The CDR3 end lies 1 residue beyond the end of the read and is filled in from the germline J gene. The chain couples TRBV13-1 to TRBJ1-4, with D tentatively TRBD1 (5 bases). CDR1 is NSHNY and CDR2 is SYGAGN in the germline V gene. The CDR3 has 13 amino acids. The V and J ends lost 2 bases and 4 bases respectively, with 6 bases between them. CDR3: CASSDGGNERLFF. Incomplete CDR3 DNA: TGTGCCAGCAGTGACGGGGGCAACGAAAGATTATTT.

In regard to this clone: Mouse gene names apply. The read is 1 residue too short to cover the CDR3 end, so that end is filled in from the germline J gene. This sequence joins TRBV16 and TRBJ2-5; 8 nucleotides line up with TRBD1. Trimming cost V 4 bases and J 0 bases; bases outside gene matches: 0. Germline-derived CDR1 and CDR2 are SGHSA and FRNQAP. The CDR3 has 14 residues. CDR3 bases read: TGTGCAAGCAGCTGGACAGGGAACCAAGACACCCAGTAC. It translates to CASSWTGNQDTQY. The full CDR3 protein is CASSWTGNQDTQYF.

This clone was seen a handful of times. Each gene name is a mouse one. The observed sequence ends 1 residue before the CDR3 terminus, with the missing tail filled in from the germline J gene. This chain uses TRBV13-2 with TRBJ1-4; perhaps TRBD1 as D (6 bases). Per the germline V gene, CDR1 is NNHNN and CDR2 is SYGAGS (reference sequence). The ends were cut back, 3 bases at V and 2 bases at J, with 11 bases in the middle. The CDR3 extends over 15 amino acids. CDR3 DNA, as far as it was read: TGTGCCAGCGGTGGCGGGACACAATCCAACGAAAGATTATTT. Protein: CASGGGTQSNERLF. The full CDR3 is CASGGGTQSNERLFF.

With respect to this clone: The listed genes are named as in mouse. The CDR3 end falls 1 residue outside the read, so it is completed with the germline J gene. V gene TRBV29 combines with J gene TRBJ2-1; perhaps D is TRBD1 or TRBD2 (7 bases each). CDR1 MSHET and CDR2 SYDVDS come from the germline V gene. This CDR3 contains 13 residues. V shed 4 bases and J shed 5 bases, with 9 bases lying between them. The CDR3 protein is CASSSGGDAEQFF. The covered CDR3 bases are TGTGCTAGCAGTTCAGGGGGGGATGCTGAGCAGTTC.

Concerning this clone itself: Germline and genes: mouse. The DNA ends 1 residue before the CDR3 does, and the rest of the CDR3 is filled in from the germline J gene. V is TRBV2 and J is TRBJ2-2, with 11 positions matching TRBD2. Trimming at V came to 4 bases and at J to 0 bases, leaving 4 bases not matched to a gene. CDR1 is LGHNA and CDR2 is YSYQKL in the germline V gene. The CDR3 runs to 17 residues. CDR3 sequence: CASSPGTGGSNTGQLYF. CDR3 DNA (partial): TGTGCCAGCAGCCCCGGGACTGGGGGCTCAAACACCGGGCAGCTCTAC. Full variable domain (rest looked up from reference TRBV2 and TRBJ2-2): DPKIIQKPKYLVAVTGSEKILICEQYLGHNAMYWYRQSAKKPLEFMFSYSYQKLMDNQTASSRFQPQSSKKNHLDLQITALKPDDSATYFCASSPGTGGSNTGQLYFGEGSKLTVL.

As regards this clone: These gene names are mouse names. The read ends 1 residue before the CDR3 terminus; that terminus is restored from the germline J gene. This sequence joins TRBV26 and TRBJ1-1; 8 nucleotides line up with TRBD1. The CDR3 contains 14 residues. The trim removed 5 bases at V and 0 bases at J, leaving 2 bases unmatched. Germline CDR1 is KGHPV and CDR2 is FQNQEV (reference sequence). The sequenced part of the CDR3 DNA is TGTGCCAGCAGTTCACAGGGGGCAAACACAGAAGTCTTC. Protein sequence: CASSSQGANTEVF. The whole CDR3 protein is CASSSQGANTEVFF.

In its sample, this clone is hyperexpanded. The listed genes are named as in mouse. CDR3 loop: CASSQGLSYEQYF. CDR3 DNA (partial): TGTGCCAGCAGTCAGGGACTGTCCTATGAACAGTAC. The V call is TRBV13-3, the J call TRBJ2-7, with TRBD2 matching 7 bases. The CDR3 end falls 1 residue outside the read, so it is completed with the germline J gene. V gave up 4 bases and J gave up 1 base; unmatched junction bases: 2. Germline CDR1 reads NNHDY; CDR2 reads SYVADS. CDR3 length: 13 amino acids.

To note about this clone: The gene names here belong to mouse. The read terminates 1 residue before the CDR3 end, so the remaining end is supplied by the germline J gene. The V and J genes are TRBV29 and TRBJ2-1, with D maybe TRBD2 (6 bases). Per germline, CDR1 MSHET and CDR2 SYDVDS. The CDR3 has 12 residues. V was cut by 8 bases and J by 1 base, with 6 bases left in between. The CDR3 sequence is CASLGNYAEQFF. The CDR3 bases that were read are TGTGCTAGCCTGGGGAACTATGCTGAGCAGTTC.

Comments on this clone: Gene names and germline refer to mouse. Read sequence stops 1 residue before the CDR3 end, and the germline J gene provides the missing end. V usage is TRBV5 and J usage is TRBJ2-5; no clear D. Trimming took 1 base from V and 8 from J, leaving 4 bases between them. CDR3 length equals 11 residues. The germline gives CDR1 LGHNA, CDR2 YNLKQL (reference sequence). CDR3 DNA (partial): TGTGCCAGCAGCCAAGGAGCCACCCAGTAC. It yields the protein CASSQGATQY. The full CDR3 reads CASSQGATQYF.

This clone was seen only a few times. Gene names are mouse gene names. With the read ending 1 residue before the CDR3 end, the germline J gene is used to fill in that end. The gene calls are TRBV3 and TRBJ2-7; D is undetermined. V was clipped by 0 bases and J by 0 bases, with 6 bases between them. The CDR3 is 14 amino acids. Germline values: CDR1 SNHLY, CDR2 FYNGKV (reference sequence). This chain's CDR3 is CASSLAGSSYEQYF. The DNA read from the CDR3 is TGTGCCAGCAGCTTAGCGGGGAGCTCCTATGAACAGTAC. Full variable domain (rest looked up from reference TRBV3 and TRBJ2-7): GPKVLQIPSHQIIDMGQMVTLNCDPVSNHLYFYWYKQILGQQMEFLVNFYNGKVMEKSKLFKDQFSVERPDGSYFTLKIQPTALEDSAVYFCASSLAGSSYEQYFGPGTRLTVL.

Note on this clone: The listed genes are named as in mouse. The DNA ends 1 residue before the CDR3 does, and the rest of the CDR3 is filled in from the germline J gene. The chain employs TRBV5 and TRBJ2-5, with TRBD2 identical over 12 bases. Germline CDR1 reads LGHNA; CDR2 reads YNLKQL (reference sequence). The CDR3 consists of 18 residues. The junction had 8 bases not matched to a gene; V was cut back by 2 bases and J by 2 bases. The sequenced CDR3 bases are TGTGCCAGCAGCCAAATCCCGGGACTGGGGGGTTTCCAAGACACCCAGTAC. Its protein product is CASSQIPGLGGFQDTQY. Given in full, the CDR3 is CASSQIPGLGGFQDTQYF.

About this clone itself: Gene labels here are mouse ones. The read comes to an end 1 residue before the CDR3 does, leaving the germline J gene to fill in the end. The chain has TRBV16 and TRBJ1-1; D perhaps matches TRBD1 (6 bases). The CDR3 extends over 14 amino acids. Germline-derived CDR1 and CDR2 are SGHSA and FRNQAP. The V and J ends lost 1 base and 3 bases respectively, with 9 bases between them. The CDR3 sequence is CASSLVGGHTEVFF. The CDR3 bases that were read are TGTGCAAGCAGCTTAGTGGGGGGGCACACAGAAGTCTTC.

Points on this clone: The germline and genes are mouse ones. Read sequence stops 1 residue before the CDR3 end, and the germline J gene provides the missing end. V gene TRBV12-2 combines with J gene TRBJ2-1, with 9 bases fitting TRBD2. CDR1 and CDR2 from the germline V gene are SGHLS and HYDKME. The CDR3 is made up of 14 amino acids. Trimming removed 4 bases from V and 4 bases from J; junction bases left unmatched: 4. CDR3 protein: CASSNWGDYAEQFF. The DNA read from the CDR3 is TGTGCCAGCTCAAACTGGGGGGATTATGCTGAGCAGTTC.

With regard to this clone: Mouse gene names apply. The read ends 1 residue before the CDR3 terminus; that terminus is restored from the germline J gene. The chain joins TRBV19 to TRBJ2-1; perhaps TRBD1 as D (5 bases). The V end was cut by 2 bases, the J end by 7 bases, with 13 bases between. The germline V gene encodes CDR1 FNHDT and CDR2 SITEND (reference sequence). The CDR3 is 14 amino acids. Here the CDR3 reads CASSITRALAEQFF. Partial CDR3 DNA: TGTGCCAGCAGTATTACCAGGGCTTTGGCTGAGCAGTTC.

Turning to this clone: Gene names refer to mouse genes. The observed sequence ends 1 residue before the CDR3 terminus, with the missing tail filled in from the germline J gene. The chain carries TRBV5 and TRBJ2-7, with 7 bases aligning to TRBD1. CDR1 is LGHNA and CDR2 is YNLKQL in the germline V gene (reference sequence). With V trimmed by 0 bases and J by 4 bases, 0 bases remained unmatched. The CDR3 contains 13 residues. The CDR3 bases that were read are TGTGCCAGCAGCCAAGAGGGACAGTATGAACAGTAC. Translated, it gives CASSQEGQYEQY. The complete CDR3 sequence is CASSQEGQYEQYF.

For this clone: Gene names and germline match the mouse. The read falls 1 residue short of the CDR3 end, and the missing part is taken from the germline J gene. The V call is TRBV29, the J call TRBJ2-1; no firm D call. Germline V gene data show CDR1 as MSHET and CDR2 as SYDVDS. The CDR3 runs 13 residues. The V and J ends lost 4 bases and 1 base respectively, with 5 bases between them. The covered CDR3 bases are TGTGCTAGCAGTTCCCAGAACTATGCTGAGCAGTTC. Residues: CASSSQNYAEQF. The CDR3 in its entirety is CASSSQNYAEQFF.

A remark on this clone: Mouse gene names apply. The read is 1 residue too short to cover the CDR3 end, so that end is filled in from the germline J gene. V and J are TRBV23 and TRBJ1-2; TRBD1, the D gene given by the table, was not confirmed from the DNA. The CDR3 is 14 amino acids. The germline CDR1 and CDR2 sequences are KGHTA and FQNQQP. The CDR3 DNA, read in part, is TGCTCCAGCAGTCGACAGGGCCCTAACTCCGACTACACC. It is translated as CSSSRQGPNSDYT. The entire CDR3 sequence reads CSSSRQGPNSDYTF. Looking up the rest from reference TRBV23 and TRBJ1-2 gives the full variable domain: DAAVTQKPRYLIKMKGQEAEMKCIPEKGHTAVFWYQQKQSKELKFLIYFQNQQPLDQIDMVKERFSAVCPSSSLCSLGIRTCEAEDSALYLCSSSRQGPNSDYTFGSGTRLLVI.

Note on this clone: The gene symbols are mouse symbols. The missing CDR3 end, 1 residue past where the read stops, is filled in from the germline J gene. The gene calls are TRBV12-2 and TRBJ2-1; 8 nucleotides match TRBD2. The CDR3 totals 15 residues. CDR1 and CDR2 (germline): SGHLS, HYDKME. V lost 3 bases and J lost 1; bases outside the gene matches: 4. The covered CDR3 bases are TGTGCCAGCTCTTCGACTGGGGCCAACTATGCTGAGCAGTTC. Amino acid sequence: CASSSTGANYAEQF. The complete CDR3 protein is CASSSTGANYAEQFF.

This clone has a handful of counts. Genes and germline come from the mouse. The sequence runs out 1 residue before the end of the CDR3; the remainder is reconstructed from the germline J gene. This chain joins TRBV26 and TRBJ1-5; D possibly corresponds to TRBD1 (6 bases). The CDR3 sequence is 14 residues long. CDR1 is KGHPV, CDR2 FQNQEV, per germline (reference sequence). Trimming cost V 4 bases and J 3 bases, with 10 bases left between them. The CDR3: CASSPGHLNQAPLF. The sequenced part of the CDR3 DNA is TGTGCCAGCAGTCCGGGACACCTCAACCAGGCTCCGCTT.

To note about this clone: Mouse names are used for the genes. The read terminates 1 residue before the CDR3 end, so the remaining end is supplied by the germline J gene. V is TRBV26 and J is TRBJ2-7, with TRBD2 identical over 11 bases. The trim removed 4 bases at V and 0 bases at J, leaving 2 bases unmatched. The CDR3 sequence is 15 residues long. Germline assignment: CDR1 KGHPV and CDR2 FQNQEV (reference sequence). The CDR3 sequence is CASSPGLGDSYEQYF. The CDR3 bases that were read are TGTGCCAGCAGTCCGGGACTGGGGGACTCCTATGAACAGTAC.

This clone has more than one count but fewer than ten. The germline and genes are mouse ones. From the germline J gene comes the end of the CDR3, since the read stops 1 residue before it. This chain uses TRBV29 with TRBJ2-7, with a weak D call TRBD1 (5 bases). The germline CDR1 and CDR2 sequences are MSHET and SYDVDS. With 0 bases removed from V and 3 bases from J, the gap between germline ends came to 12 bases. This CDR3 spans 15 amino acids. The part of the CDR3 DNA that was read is TGTGCTAGCAGTTTATCACCACGACAGATCTATGAACAGTAC. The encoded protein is CASSLSPRQIYEQY. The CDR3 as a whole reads CASSLSPRQIYEQYF. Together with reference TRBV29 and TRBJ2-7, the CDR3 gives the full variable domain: DMKVTQMPRYLIKRMGENVLLECGQDMSHETMYWYRQDPGLGLQLIYISYDVDSNSEGDIPKGYRVSRKKREHFSLILDSAKTNQTSVYFCASSLSPRQIYEQYFGPGTRLTVL.